A single T cell receptor beta chain is shown here with its context. This CDR3 region has 12 residues. CDR1 and CDR2 (germline): ENHRY, SYGVKD. The germline V and J ends were trimmed by 6 bases and 3 bases, with 8 bases remaining between them. The data are from a study of shared clonotypes between healthy human individuals. Sequenced by immunoSEQ multiplex PCR; TCRdb stores in-frame clones only, minus some. Seen here are about 1 million clones, under 80% observed once, and the top ten hold about 1.4%. The genes are TRBV10-3 and TRBJ1-2; D is perhaps TRBD1 (6 bases). This receptor was taken from a man in his late teens or twenties in good health. The source material was memory CD4+ T cells sorted from blood. Subset denoted: CD45RA-negative fraction. As DNA, the CDR3 is TGTGCCATCAGAGCAGGGGACTATGGCTACACCTTC. It specifies CAIRAGDYGYTF.